This TCR beta chain originates from a study of T cells in Graves' hyperthyroidism and ophthalmopathy. Study observations and caveats: Expanded thyroid clonotypes (above 0.001) were mostly also found in blood. Researchers report that a 13 V-J model separated ophthalmopathy from stable hyperthyroidism.

TCR beta CDR3 region amplification was performed from RNA transcripts. A set of HTBI primers served as the primers for a first-round RT-PCR of the TCR CDR3. TCRdb itself ran the multiplex PCR reads through MiXCR, one entry per CDR3 protein. The sample lists about 840,000 distinct CDR3 sequences, over 35% occurring once. Remarks on this clonotype: Its antigen remains unknown.

The CDR3 totals 16 residues. Germline CDR1 is SGHVS and CDR2 is FQNEAQ. V lost 1 base, J lost 4 bases, and 3 bases stayed unmatched. This clonotype was obtained from a man between 18 and 35 years old with Graves' hyperthyroidism. The specimen was blood. This chain connects TRBV7-8 to TRBJ2-2; TRBD1 matches 10 bases. Here the CDR3 reads CASSLGDRGITGELFF. The CDR3 DNA reads TGTGCCAGCAGCTTAGGGGACAGGGGAATCACCGGGGAGCTGTTTTTT.